These 13 T cell receptor beta chains were all obtained from the same sample, sequenced in a study of T cells in Graves' hyperthyroidism and ophthalmopathy. Amplification yielded TCR beta CDR3 regions, with RNA transcripts as the source. The HTBI set primed first-round TCR CDR3 RT-PCR. TCRdb reanalysed the multiplex PCR reads using MiXCR and keeps one entry per CDR3 protein. The sample consists of more than 300,000 distinct CDR3 sequences, less than 20% of them appearing once. The sample comprised blood. The receptors derive from a man aged 18-30 years with Graves' ophthalmopathy.

A few counts support this clonotype. The V and J genes are TRBV7-9 and TRBJ2-7; the match to TRBD2 covers 11 bases. The germline V gene encodes CDR1 SEHNR and CDR2 FQNEAQ (reference sequence). This CDR3 comprises 18 residues. The V gene end was trimmed by 6 bases and the J gene end by 3 bases; junction bases not matched to a gene: 16. As DNA, the CDR3 is TGTGCCAGCAGTCGGGACTCTAGCGGGGGGCGGGGTGACTACGAGCAGTACTTC. Translation gives CASSRDSSGGRGDYEQYF.

This clonotype was detected many times. The chain joins TRBV3-1 to TRBJ2-7; TRBD2 aligns across 7 bases. The J segment lost 3 bases and the V segment lost 3 bases, leaving 5 bases of the junction unmatched. The germline V gene has CDR1 LGHDT and CDR2 YNNKEL (reference sequence). This CDR3 has 14 residues. The CDR3 protein is CASSQSTSRYEQYF. The CDR3 DNA follows: TGTGCCAGCAGCCAGTCGACTAGCCGCTACGAGCAGTACTTC.

This clonotype showed up just a few times. V usage is TRBV4-1 and J usage is TRBJ1-3; a weak D match, TRBD1 (5 bases). There are 16 residues in the CDR3. V lost 1 base to trimming and J lost 0 bases, with 10 bases between them. Germline CDR1 MGHRA, CDR2 YSYEKL. This chain's CDR3 is CASSQGGQASGNTIYF. The CDR3 DNA reads as TGCGCCAGCAGCCAAGGAGGACAAGCCTCTGGAAACACCATATATTTT.

Many counts were recorded for this clonotype. This sequence joins TRBV24-1 and TRBJ2-3, with unresolved D. Germline V gene lookup returns CDR1 KGHDR and CDR2 SFDVKD. Trimming took off 0 bases at V and 0 bases at J, with 6 bases between the two ends. There are 15 residues in the CDR3. DNA for the CDR3: TGTGCCACCAGTGATTTGGCCTCTAGCACAGATACGCAGTATTTT. Encoded protein: CATSDLASSTDTQYF.

On this clonotype: Possible read error: a much larger clone is one base away. This chain uses TRBV6-2 or TRBV6-3 with TRBJ2-1, with 7 nucleotides matching TRBD1. This CDR3 comprises 15 residues. Germline lookup yields CDR1 MNHEY and CDR2 SVGEGT. The chain's CDR3 is CASSVGTESYNERFF. Here the CDR3 DNA reads TGTGCCAGCAGCGTTGGGACAGAGTCTTACAATGAGCGGTTCTTC.

This clonotype has at least ten counts. The V call is TRBV29-1, the J call TRBJ1-1; D gene uncertain. The germline gives CDR1 SQVTM, CDR2 ANQGSEA. The CDR3 runs to 14 residues. V lost 0 bases and J 3 bases, leaving 11 bases between the germline ends. The CDR3 DNA is TGCAGCGTTGAAGATAATGGCGATGACACTGAAGCTTTCTTT. Encoded protein: CSVEDNGDDTEAFF.

The chain carries TRBV20-1 and TRBJ1-5; TRBD1 aligns across 9 bases. Unmatched junction bases numbered 6, after V lost 8 bases and J lost 1 base. Per the germline V gene, CDR1 is DFQATT and CDR2 is SNEGSKA (reference sequence). The CDR3 spans 14 residues. CDR3 region: CSMAGTGSNQPQHF. CDR3 sequence (DNA): TGCAGTATGGCCGGGACAGGGAGCAATCAGCCCCAGCATTTT.

Ten or more counts support this clonotype. In DNA, the CDR3 is TGTGCCAGCAGCTTGGGGCCGGGACAGGGAGGGGGACAGCCCCAGCATTTT. Translating it yields CASSLGPGQGGGQPQHF. The V call is TRBV5-6, the J call TRBJ1-5; 9 bases map to TRBD1. The ends lost 0 bases at V and 7 bases at J; junction bases unmatched: 11. The CDR3 covers 17 residues. The germline V gene encodes CDR1 SGHDT and CDR2 YYEEEE.

This clonotype was detected ten times or more. This chain links TRBV6-2 or TRBV6-3 with TRBJ2-7; D ambiguous. The CDR3 contains 13 residues. Trimming shortened V by 2 bases and J by 3 bases, and 8 bases separated the two germline ends. The germline V gene encodes CDR1 MNHEY and CDR2 SVGEGT. CDR3 region: CASSYAASYEQYF. The CDR3 DNA is TGTGCCAGCAGTTACGCGGCCAGCTACGAGCAGTACTTC.

This clonotype appeared many times. The V call is TRBV12-3 or TRBV12-4, the J call TRBJ2-7, with 11 nucleotides matching TRBD1. V was clipped by 6 bases and J by 2 bases; unmatched bases: 3. CDR3 length equals 14 residues. CDR3 protein: CASRGQGGPYEQYF. CDR3 in DNA: TGTGCCAGCAGGGGACAGGGGGGGCCCTACGAGCAGTACTTC.

In this sample, this clonotype turned up many times. The CDR3 bases are TGTGCCAGCAGCCAATACTACAGGGAGAGCAATCAGCCCCAGCATTTT. It codes for CASSQYYRESNQPQHF. This chain links TRBV16 with TRBJ1-5; weak D call: TRBD1 (6 bases). V was pared by 1 base and J by 1 base, with 11 bases between. Germline V gives CDR1 KGHSY, CDR2 FQNENV. The CDR3 length is 16 residues.

This clonotype was observed a handful of times. V is TRBV12-5 and J is TRBJ2-1; D might be TRBD2 (7 bases). CDR1 and CDR2 from the germline V gene are LGHNT and FRNRAP. V lost 9 bases and J 8 bases, leaving 17 bases between the germline ends. The length of the CDR3 is 13 residues. The CDR3 DNA is TGTGCTAGCCTTGGGCAGGGGAGGGATGAGCAGTTCTTC. Amino acid sequence: CASLGQGRDEQFF. Supplemented by reference TRBV12-5 and TRBJ2-1, the full variable domain reads DARVTQTPRHKVTEMGQEVTMRCQPILGHNTVFWYRQTMMQGLELLAYFRNRAPLDDSGMPKDRFSAEMPDATLATLKIQPSEPRDSAVYFCASLGQGRDEQFFGPGTRLTVL.

Many counts were recorded for this clonotype. The chain couples TRBV7-8 to TRBJ2-1, with D perhaps TRBD1 (7 bases). V lost 3 bases, J lost 10 bases, and 22 bases lay in between. The CDR3 has 16 amino acids. Germline V gene sequence: CDR1 SGHVS, CDR2 FQNEAQ. CDR3: CASSFLGGTASREQFF. The CDR3, as DNA: TGTGCCAGCAGCTTCCTTGGGGGGACAGCTTCGCGGGAGCAGTTCTTC.